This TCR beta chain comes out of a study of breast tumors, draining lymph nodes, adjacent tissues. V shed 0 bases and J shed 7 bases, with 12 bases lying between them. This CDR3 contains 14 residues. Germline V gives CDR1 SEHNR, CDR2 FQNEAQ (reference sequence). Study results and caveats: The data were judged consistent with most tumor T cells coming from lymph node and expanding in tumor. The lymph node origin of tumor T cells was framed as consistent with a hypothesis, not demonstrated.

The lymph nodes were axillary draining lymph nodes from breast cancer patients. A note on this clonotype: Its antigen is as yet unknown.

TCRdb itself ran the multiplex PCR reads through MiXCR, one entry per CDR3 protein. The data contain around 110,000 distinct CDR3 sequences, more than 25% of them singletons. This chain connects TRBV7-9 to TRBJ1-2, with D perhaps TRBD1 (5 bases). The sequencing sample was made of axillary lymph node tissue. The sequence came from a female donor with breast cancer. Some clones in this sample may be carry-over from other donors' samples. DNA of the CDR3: TGTGCCAGCAGCTTAGCGAAGCCAGGGTCTGGCTACACCTTC. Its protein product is CASSLAKPGSGYTF.